The entry that follows covers one TCR beta chain sequence. Antigen specificity is unknown. The sample originates from a study of beta chain features in type 1 diabetes. General study findings and limits: TCRB CDR3s from Type 1 diabetes patients were moderately but significantly shorter in all four CD4+ subsets.

Each sorted fraction was over 95% pure. Germline CDR1 reads MDHEN; CDR2 reads SYDVKM. This CDR3 comprises 16 residues. The germline V and J ends were trimmed by 3 bases and 9 bases, with 18 bases remaining between them. The study reverse transcribed the entire isolated RNA, so it sequenced expressed TCRB transcripts. The protocol was immunoSEQ multiplex PCR, while the TCRdb copy is restricted to in-frame clones and leaves out a portion. Among around 140,000 clones listed, 10% to 15% were seen once. The chain combines TRBV28 with TRBJ1-6; maybe TRBD1 (5 bases). The sequencing sample was made of central memory CD4+ T cells from blood. The origin of this receptor is a man between 18 and 29 years old with type 1 diabetes. DNA for the CDR3: TGTGCCAGCAGTTTTCCCGGGGCAGGGAGAAGTTCACCCCTCCACTTT. Its translation is CASSFPGAGRSSPLHF.